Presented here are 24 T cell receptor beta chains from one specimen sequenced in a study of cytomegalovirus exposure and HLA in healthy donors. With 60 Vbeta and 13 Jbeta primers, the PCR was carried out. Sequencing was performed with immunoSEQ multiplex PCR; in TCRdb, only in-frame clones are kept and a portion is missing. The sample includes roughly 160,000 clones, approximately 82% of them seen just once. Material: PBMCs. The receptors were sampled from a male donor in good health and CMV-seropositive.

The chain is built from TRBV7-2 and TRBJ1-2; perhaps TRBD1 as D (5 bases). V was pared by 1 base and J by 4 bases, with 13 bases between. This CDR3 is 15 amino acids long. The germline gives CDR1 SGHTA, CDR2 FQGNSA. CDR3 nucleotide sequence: TGTGCCAGCAGCTTAGAGGGGCCTGGCTCCTATGGCTACACCTTC. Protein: CASSLEGPGSYGYTF. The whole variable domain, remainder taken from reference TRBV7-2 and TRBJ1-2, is GAGVSQSPSNKVTEKGKDVELRCDPISGHTALYWYRQSLGQGLEFLIYFQGNSAPDKSGLPSDRFSAERTGGSVSTLTIQRTQQEDSAVYLCASSLEGPGSYGYTFGSGTRLTVV.

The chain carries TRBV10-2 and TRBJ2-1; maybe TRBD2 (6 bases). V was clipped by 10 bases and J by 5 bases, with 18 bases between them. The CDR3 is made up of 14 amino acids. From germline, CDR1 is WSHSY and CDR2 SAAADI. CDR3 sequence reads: CATKPTGGNNEQFF. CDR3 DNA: TGCGCCACCAAACCTACTGGGGGGAACAATGAGCAGTTCTTC.

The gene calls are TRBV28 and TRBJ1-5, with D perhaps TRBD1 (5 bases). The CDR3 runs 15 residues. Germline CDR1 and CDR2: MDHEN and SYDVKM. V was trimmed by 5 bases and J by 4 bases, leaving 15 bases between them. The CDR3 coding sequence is TGTGCCAGCAGTCCTCGGGGGAGGGGAAATCAGCCCCAGCATTTT. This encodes CASSPRGRGNQPQHF.

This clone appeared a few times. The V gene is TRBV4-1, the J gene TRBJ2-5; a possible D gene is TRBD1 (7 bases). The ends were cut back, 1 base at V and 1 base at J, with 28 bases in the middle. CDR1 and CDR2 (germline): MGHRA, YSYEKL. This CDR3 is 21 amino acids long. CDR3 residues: CASSQGGRTTAGGDPQETQYF. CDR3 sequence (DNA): TGCGCCAGCAGCCAAGGGGGGAGGACTACGGCAGGGGGTGACCCCCAAGAGACCCAGTACTTC.

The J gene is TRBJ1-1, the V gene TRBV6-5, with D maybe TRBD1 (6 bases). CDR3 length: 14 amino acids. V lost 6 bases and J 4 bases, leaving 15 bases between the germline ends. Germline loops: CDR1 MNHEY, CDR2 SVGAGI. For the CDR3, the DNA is TGTGCCAGCAGAGGAATAGAAGGGGGCACTGAAGCTTTCTTT. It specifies CASRGIEGGTEAFF.

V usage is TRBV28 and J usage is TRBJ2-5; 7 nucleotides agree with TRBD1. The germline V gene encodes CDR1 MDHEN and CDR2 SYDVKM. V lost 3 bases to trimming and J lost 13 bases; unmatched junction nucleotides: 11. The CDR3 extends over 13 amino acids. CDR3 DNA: TGTGCCAGCAGTTTCCTCGTCCGGACAGGCGCGTACTTC. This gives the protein CASSFLVRTGAYF.

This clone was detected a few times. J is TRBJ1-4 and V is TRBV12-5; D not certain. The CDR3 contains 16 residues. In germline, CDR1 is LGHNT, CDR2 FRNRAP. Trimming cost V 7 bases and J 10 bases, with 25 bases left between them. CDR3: CASAPLNPRRGGKLFF. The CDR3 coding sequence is TGTGCTAGTGCCCCACTTAACCCCCGAAGAGGCGGAAAACTGTTTTTT.

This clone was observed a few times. CDR3 in DNA: TGTGCCAGCAGTGAAGGGCCGATCTCCTACGAGCAGTACTTC. Encoded protein: CASSEGPISYEQYF. The chain uses TRBV6-1 and TRBJ2-7; unclear D gene. In germline, CDR1 is MNHNS, CDR2 SASEGT. V lost 1 base to trimming and J lost 0 bases, with 7 bases between them. This CDR3 spans 14 amino acids.

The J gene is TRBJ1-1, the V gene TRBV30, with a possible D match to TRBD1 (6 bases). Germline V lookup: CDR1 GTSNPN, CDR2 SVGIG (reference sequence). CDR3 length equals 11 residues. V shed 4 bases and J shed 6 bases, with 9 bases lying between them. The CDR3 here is CAWNRVSEAFF. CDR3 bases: TGTGCCTGGAACAGGGTATCTGAAGCTTTCTTT.

The CDR3 loop is CATGSGETQYF. In DNA, the CDR3 is TGTGCCACCGGGTCTGGAGAGACCCAGTACTTC. The chain recombines TRBV2 with TRBJ2-5; no clear D gene. The CDR3 totals 11 residues. Between the trimmed V and J ends, which lost 10 bases and 4 bases, there was a span of 10 bases. CDR1 is SNHLY and CDR2 is FYNNEI in the germline V gene.

The CDR3 DNA reads as TGTGCCAGCAGCCACCTACTAGCGGGAGACAATGAGCAGTTCTTC. Its protein is CASSHLLAGDNEQFF. The chain uses TRBV27 and TRBJ2-1; TRBD2 agrees at 11 bases. Trimming took 6 bases from V and 5 from J; bases not matched to a gene: 6. This CDR3 has 15 residues. Per the germline V gene, CDR1 is MNHEY and CDR2 is SMNVEV (reference sequence).

The CDR3 protein is CASSSPLTSTDTQYF. The CDR3 DNA reads as TGTGCCAGCAGTTCCCCCCTCACTAGCACAGATACGCAGTATTTT. J is TRBJ2-3 and V is TRBV28, with unresolved D. This CDR3 has 15 residues. The V end was cut by 4 bases, the J end by 0 bases, with 11 bases between. Germline CDR1 is MDHEN and CDR2 is SYDVKM.

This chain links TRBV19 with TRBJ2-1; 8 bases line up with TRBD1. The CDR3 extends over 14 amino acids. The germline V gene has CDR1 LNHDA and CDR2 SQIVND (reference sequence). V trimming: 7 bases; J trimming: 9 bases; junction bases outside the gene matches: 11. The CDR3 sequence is CASTLGQGIGEQFF. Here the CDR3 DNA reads TGTGCCAGTACCCTAGGACAGGGAATCGGTGAGCAGTTCTTC.

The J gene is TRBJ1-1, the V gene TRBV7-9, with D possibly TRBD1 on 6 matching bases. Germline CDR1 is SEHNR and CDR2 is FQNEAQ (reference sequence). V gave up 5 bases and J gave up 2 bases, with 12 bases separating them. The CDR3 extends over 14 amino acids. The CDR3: CASSPGQLNTEAFF. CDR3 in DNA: TGTGCCAGCAGCCCCGGACAGCTAAACACTGAAGCTTTCTTT.

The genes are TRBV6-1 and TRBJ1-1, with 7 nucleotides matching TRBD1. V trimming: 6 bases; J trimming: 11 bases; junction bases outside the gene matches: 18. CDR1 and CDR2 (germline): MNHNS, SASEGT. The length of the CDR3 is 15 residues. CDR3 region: CASRAHWTGSFGAFF. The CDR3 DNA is TGTGCCAGCAGGGCCCATTGGACAGGTTCCTTTGGGGCTTTCTTT.

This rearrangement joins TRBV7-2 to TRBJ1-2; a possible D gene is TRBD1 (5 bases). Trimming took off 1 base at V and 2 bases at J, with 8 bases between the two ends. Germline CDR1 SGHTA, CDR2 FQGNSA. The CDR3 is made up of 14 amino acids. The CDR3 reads CASSLVSGNYGYTF. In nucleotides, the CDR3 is TGTGCCAGCAGCTTAGTCTCAGGGAACTATGGCTACACCTTC.

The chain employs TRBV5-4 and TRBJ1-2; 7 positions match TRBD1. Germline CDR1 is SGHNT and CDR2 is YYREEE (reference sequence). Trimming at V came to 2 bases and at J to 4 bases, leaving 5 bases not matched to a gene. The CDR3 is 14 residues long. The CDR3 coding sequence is TGTGCCAGCAGCTTTTCACAGGGGACCTATGGCTACACCTTC. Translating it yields CASSFSQGTYGYTF.

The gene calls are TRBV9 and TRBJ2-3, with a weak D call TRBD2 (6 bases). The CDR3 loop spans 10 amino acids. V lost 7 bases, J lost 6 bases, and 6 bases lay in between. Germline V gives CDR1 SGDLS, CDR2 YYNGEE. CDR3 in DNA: TGTGCCAGCGCGGGGGATACGCAGTATTTT. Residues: CASAGDTQYF.

CDR3 nucleotides: TGTGCCAGCAGCTCCCGGACAGGGGATGAAAAACTGTTTTTT. This translates into CASSSRTGDEKLFF. The V call is TRBV5-4, the J call TRBJ1-4; 9 bases are shared with TRBD1. V lost 3 bases and J lost 6; bases outside the gene matches: 3. The CDR3 contains 14 residues. Germline CDR1 SGHNT, CDR2 YYREEE (reference sequence).

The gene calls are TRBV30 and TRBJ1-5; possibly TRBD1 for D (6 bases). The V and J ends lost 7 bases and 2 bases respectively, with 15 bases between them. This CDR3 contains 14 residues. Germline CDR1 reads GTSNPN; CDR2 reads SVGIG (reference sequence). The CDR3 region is CAYEGGLGNQPQHF. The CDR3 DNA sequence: TGTGCCTACGAAGGGGGTTTGGGCAATCAGCCCCAGCATTTT.

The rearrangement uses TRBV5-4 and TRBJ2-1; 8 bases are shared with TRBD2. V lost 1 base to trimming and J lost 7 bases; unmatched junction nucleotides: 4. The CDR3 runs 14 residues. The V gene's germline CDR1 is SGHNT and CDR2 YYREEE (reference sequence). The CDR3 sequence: CASSLREGHNEQFF. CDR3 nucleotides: TGTGCCAGCAGCTTGCGGGAGGGCCATAATGAGCAGTTCTTC.

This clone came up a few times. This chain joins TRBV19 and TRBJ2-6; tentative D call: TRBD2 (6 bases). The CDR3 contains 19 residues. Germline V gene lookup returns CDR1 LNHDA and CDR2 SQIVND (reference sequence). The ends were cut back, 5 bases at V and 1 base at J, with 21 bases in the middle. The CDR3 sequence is CASSPGRPGSSSGANVLTF. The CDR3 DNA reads TGTGCCAGTAGTCCGGGGAGGCCAGGGTCTTCTTCTGGGGCCAACGTCCTGACTTTC.

CDR3 loop: CASSAHAAGDNQPQHF. The CDR3 bases are TGTGCCAGCAGTGCCCATGCGGCAGGGGATAATCAGCCCCAGCATTTT. The rearrangement links TRBV6-1 to TRBJ1-5; tentatively, D is TRBD1 (6 bases). This CDR3 contains 16 residues. Trimming took 4 bases from V and 4 from J, leaving 17 bases between them. In germline, CDR1 is MNHNS, CDR2 SASEGT.

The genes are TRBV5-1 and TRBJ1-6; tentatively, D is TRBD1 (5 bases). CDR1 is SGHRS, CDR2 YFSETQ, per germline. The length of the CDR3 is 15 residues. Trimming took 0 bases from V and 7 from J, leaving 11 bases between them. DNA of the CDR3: TGCGCCAGCAGCTTGGGTGGGACTGACAATTCACCCCTCCACTTT. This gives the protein CASSLGGTDNSPLHF.